These 22 T cell receptor beta chains share one sample of origin, sequenced in a study of immune heterogeneity within non-small cell lung tumors. At around 600 ng per sample, bulk tumor genomic DNA provided the template. Surgical sampling yielded several biopsies per primary tumor (spaced far apart). Patients with untreated, newly diagnosed non-small cell lung cancer underwent curative surgery. Multiplex PCR employing 32 V and 13 J primers generated amplicons of the TCR beta CDR3. TCRdb used MiXCR to reprocess the multiplex PCR reads, holding one entry per CDR3 protein. This sample has about 15,000 distinct CDR3 sequences, with roughly 30% found just once. The sample taken for sequencing was lung tumor tissue. These receptor sequences come from a man in his forties or fifties with non-small cell lung cancer.

This clonotype was observed at least ten times. The chain joins TRBV9 to TRBJ2-3, with D possibly TRBD2 on 6 matching bases. Per germline, CDR1 SGDLS and CDR2 YYNGEE. The CDR3 has 15 amino acids. The V and J ends lost 0 bases and 4 bases respectively, with 12 bases between them. The CDR3 loop is CASSVGVGGPDTQYF. CDR3 DNA: TGTGCCAGCAGCGTAGGTGTGGGAGGACCAGATACGCAGTATTTT.

This clonotype was observed at least ten times. The J gene is TRBJ2-1, the V gene TRBV20-1; D perhaps matches TRBD2 (6 bases). Germline V CDR1 and CDR2: DFQATT, SNEGSKA (reference sequence). This CDR3 comprises 14 residues. V was clipped by 3 bases and J by 4 bases, with 13 bases between them. In nucleotides, the CDR3 is TGCAGTGCTAGTTCCCCTGGGAGGTACAATGAGCAGTTCTTC. It is translated as CSASSPGRYNEQFF.

This clonotype was counted a few times. The conserved phenylalanine or tryptophan normally closing the CDR3 is absent here, so this likely arose from a read error. V gene TRBV18 combines with J gene TRBJ2-7; 10 nucleotides match TRBD1. The ends lost 3 bases at V and 3 bases at J; junction bases unmatched: 5. Germline V gene sequence: CDR1 KGHSH, CDR2 LQKENI. CDR3 length: 15 amino acids. The chain's CDR3 is CASSPGTGEYYEQYS. The CDR3 coding sequence is TGTGCCAGCTCACCGGGGACAGGGGAGTACTACGAGCAGTACTCC.

The table lists this clonotype with a count of one. This rearrangement joins TRBV7-9 to TRBJ2-5; 8 bases match TRBD1. The CDR3 length is 14 residues. V was clipped by 5 bases and J by 4 bases; unmatched bases: 6. The germline V gene encodes CDR1 SEHNR and CDR2 FQNEAQ (reference sequence). The CDR3 region is CASSRRGHGETQYF. CDR3 in DNA: TGTGCCAGCAGCCGCAGGGGGCACGGAGAGACCCAGTACTTC.

The V call is TRBV11-3, the J call TRBJ2-3; either TRBD1 or TRBD2 may fit D (6 bases each). From germline, CDR1 is SGHNT and CDR2 YENEEA. This CDR3 has 15 amino acids. Trimming cost V 1 base and J 3 bases, with 11 bases left between them. The CDR3 here is CASSLGGATTDTQYF. The CDR3 bases are TGTGCCAGCAGCTTAGGGGGGGCAACGACAGATACGCAGTATTTT.

This clonotype was detected many times. J is TRBJ1-3 and V is TRBV19; no firm D call. The CDR3 has 13 residues. The germline V gene has CDR1 LNHDA and CDR2 SQIVND (reference sequence). Trimming left V 2 bases short and J 0 bases short, with 2 bases between. This CDR3 reads CASSINSGNTIYF. The CDR3 bases are TGTGCCAGTAGTATAAACTCTGGAAACACCATATATTTT.

This clonotype was counted only a few times. The V gene is TRBV18, the J gene TRBJ2-1, with TRBD2 matching over 11 bases. V lost 2 bases and J lost 10; bases outside the gene matches: 4. Per the germline V gene, CDR1 is KGHSH and CDR2 is LQKENI. This CDR3 is 14 amino acids long. The DNA of the CDR3 is TGTGCCAGCTCACCAGTGGTAGCGGGAGGGGAGCAGTTCTTC. It specifies CASSPVVAGGEQFF.

A word on this clonotype: A read error may explain this, as a much larger clone is one base away. The rearrangement uses TRBV20-1 and TRBJ2-7, with D perhaps matching TRBD2 (6 bases). Germline lookup yields CDR1 DFQATT and CDR2 SNEGSKA (reference sequence). This CDR3 contains 11 residues. CDR3 nucleotide sequence: TGCAGTGCCCAAACTAGCTACGAGCATTACTTC. This codes for CSAQTSYEHYF.

About this clonotype: A much larger clone lies one base from this, so it may be a read error. The chain is built from TRBV11-2 and TRBJ2-1, with D hard to call. The CDR3 covers 14 residues. V gave up 3 bases and J gave up 5 bases, with 11 bases separating them. CDR1 and CDR2 (germline): SGHAT, FQNNGV. CDR3 nucleotide sequence: TGTGCCAGCAGCTTGTCACTGATTAACAATGAGCAGTTCTTC. Its protein product is CASSLSLINNEQFF.

On this clonotype itself: This CDR3 fails to terminate in the conserved phenylalanine or tryptophan, so it likely reflects a read error. This chain connects TRBV7-9 to TRBJ2-1; D call uncertain. The CDR3 contains 16 residues. CDR1 is SEHNR, CDR2 FQNEAQ, per germline (reference sequence). The V and J ends lost 5 bases and 4 bases respectively, with 18 bases between them. The CDR3 reads CASSPASGFRYNEQFL. CDR3 DNA: TGTGCCAGCAGCCCCGCCTCTGGGTTCCGATACAATGAGCAGTTCTTG.

This clonotype was seen a few times. The V and J genes are TRBV15 and TRBJ2-3, with D maybe TRBD2 (6 bases). Trimming left V 1 base short and J 2 bases short, with 16 bases between. CDR3 length: 17 amino acids. Germline V gene lookup returns CDR1 LNHNV and CDR2 YYDKDF (reference sequence). CDR3 DNA: TGTGCCACCAGCAGAGGAGAAGCTAGCGCATTCACAGATACGCAGTATTTT. This translates into CATSRGEASAFTDTQYF. Together with reference TRBV15 and TRBJ2-3, the CDR3 gives the full variable domain: DAMVIQNPRYQVTQFGKPVTLSCSQTLNHNVMYWYQQKSSQAPKLLFHYYDKDFNNEADTPDNFQSRRPNTSFCFLDIRSPGLGDTAMYLCATSRGEASAFTDTQYFGPGTRLTVL.

This clonotype was counted at least ten times. This chain joins TRBV12-3 or TRBV12-4 and TRBJ1-1; maybe TRBD1 (5 bases). Deletions cut 10 bases from V and 4 bases from J, with 16 bases between. This CDR3 is 13 amino acids long. CDR3 residues: CAILRQPSTEAFF. The CDR3 region has the DNA TGTGCCATCCTTCGACAGCCGAGCACTGAAGCTTTCTTT.

In its sample, this clonotype ranks as medium-sized. The rearrangement joins TRBV12-3 or TRBV12-4 to TRBJ1-4; 9 bases are a match to TRBD1. The CDR3 spans 14 residues. Losses at the gene ends were 8 bases for V and 7 bases for J; bases not matched to a gene: 8. The CDR3 spells CASSEGDRAEKLFF. CDR3 DNA sequence: TGTGCCAGCTCCGAGGGGGACAGGGCTGAAAAACTGTTTTTT.

This clonotype ranks as medium-sized (0.01 to 0.1%). The rearrangement joins TRBV10-2 to TRBJ2-1, with 11 nucleotides matching TRBD1. The CDR3 contains 15 residues. V lost 4 bases to trimming and J lost 3 bases; unmatched junction nucleotides: 2. CDR1 and CDR2 from the germline V gene are WSHSY and SAAADI. The DNA of the CDR3 is TGCGCCAGCAGTGTAGGGACAGGGGGCTACAATGAGCAGTTCTTC. Translated: CASSVGTGGYNEQFF.

CDR3 sequence: CASRYVAGLAGSWGHEQFF. Written as DNA, the CDR3 is TGTGCCAGCAGGTACGTCGCGGGACTAGCGGGATCTTGGGGCCATGAGCAGTTCTTC. The chain is built from TRBV6-5 and TRBJ2-1, with 13 bases aligning to TRBD2. The CDR3 is 19 amino acids. The germline V gene has CDR1 MNHEY and CDR2 SVGAGI. Unmatched junction bases numbered 19, after V lost 6 bases and J lost 8 bases.

This chain links TRBV10-3 with TRBJ1-4; tentative D call: TRBD1 (6 bases). The CDR3 extends over 14 amino acids. Deletions cut 3 bases from V and 6 bases from J, with 11 bases between. Germline values: CDR1 ENHRY, CDR2 SYGVKD. CDR3 loop: CAISDPGQDEKLFF. DNA for the CDR3: TGTGCCATCAGTGACCCGGGACAAGATGAAAAACTGTTTTTT.

The chain has TRBV7-2 and TRBJ2-1; TRBD2 aligns across 8 bases. The J segment lost 9 bases and the V segment lost 0 bases, leaving 4 bases of the junction unmatched. CDR1 and CDR2 from the germline V gene are SGHTA and FQGNSA. This CDR3 spans 14 amino acids. The CDR3 coding sequence is TGTGCCAGCAGCTTAGCGCGGGGGGCGGGTGAGCAGTTCTTC. Amino acid sequence: CASSLARGAGEQFF.

Only a few counts were recorded for this clonotype. A single base separates this from a much larger clone, so it may be a read error. The CDR3 loop reads CTSSFGQGGYEQYF. The CDR3 DNA reads TGTACCAGCAGTTTCGGTCAGGGGGGGTACGAGCAGTACTTC. The rearrangement links TRBV27 to TRBJ2-7; D may match TRBD1 or TRBD2 (7 bases each). The length of the CDR3 is 14 residues. Germline V lookup: CDR1 MNHEY, CDR2 SMNVEV (reference sequence).

The chain has TRBV13 and TRBJ1-1; no firm D call. The germline gives CDR1 PRHDT, CDR2 FYEKMQ (reference sequence). V lost 5 bases, J lost 0 bases, and 16 bases lay in between. This CDR3 spans 16 amino acids. The CDR3 region is CASSPLPTRLNTEAFF. The CDR3, as DNA: TGTGCCAGCAGCCCCTTACCGACACGACTGAACACTGAAGCTTTCTTT.

This clonotype was seen at least ten times. This chain uses TRBV27 with TRBJ2-1; maybe TRBD2 (6 bases). This CDR3 region has 16 residues. The germline V and J ends were trimmed by 6 bases and 0 bases, with 15 bases remaining between them. From germline, CDR1 is MNHEY and CDR2 SMNVEV (reference sequence). The CDR3 bases are TGTGCCAGCAGAGACTTGTCTAGCGTCTCCTACAATGAGCAGTTCTTC. Protein sequence: CASRDLSSVSYNEQFF.

V is TRBV11-3 and J is TRBJ2-5; D tentatively reads TRBD1 or TRBD2 (5 bases each). Germline CDR1 SGHNT, CDR2 YENEEA. Trimming cost V 8 bases and J 2 bases, with 12 bases left between them. The CDR3 is 13 amino acids. The CDR3 nucleotides are TGTGCCAGCGGGGCCGGGGTACAAGAGACCCAGTACTTC. Translation gives CASGAGVQETQYF.

This clonotype was counted a few times. This sequence joins TRBV4-1 and TRBJ1-5; D is undetermined. The CDR3 is made up of 13 amino acids. CDR1 and CDR2 from the germline V gene are MGHRA and YSYEKL. Trimming took 0 bases from V and 5 from J, leaving 5 bases between them. Written as DNA, the CDR3 is TGCGCCAGCAGCCAAGATCCCGATCAGCCCCAGCATTTT. Its protein product is CASSQDPDQPQHF.